The 18 T cell receptor beta chains listed next were all sequenced from one sample in a study of blood T cell repertoires in COVID-19. The table came from immunoSEQ multiplex PCR; TCRdb's copy has only in-frame clones and leaves some out. The repertoire holds over 150,000 clones, with 84% as singletons. Sequencing was done on a sample of peripheral blood. The receptors were sampled from an elderly woman with COVID-19, enrolled during active disease.

The chain joins TRBV27 to TRBJ1-2; 10 bases map to TRBD1. The germline V gene has CDR1 MNHEY and CDR2 SMNVEV (reference sequence). Losses at the gene ends were 4 bases for V and 7 bases for J; bases not matched to a gene: 6. CDR3 length: 14 amino acids. CDR3 sequence reads: CASSSLGTGVGYTF. The CDR3 DNA is TGTGCCAGCAGTTCCCTCGGGACAGGGGTTGGCTACACCTTC.

V and J are TRBV7-2 and TRBJ2-5; TRBD2 aligns across 8 bases. J was trimmed by 4 bases and V by 1 base; bases with no gene match: 2. CDR3 length equals 14 residues. Germline V lookup: CDR1 SGHTA, CDR2 FQGNSA. CDR3 protein: CASSLVSGGETQYF. In nucleotides, the CDR3 is TGTGCCAGCAGCTTAGTCAGCGGGGGAGAGACCCAGTACTTC.

The rearrangement uses TRBV7-2 and TRBJ2-7; TRBD2 agrees at 8 bases. Germline CDR1 reads SGHTA; CDR2 reads FQGNSA. V shed 2 bases, J shed 0 bases, and the junction held 9 bases outside the gene matches. The CDR3 is made up of 17 amino acids. This CDR3 reads CASSLSRRGVLSYEQYF. Written as DNA, the CDR3 is TGTGCCAGCAGCTTATCTCGGCGGGGGGTCCTCTCCTACGAGCAGTACTTC.

In its sample, this clone was seen once. The chain links TRBV19 to TRBJ2-1; D is perhaps TRBD1 (6 bases). Trimming shortened V by 6 bases and J by 3 bases, and 9 bases separated the two germline ends. Germline lookup yields CDR1 LNHDA and CDR2 SQIVND (reference sequence). The length of the CDR3 is 13 residues. The CDR3 spells CASRQGNYNEQFF. DNA for the CDR3: TGTGCCAGTAGACAGGGAAACTACAATGAGCAGTTCTTC. Combining the CDR3 with reference TRBV19 and TRBJ2-1 gives the whole variable domain DGGITQSPKYLFRKEGQNVTLSCEQNLNHDAMYWYRQDPGQGLRLIYYSQIVNDFQKGDIAEGYSVSREKKESFPLTVTSAQKNPTAFYLCASRQGNYNEQFFGPGTRLTVL.

CDR3 DNA sequence: TGTGCCAGCAGCTTAGCGAGGGGTAGCGGAGATACGCAGTATTTT. Translated: CASSLARGSGDTQYF. The chain employs TRBV7-2 and TRBJ2-3, with D possibly TRBD2 on 6 matching bases. The germline V and J ends were trimmed by 0 bases and 5 bases, with 12 bases remaining between them. The CDR3 has 15 residues. Germline V gene sequence: CDR1 SGHTA, CDR2 FQGNSA.

This chain uses TRBV27 with TRBJ1-2, with 10 positions matching TRBD1. Germline-derived CDR1 and CDR2 are MNHEY and SMNVEV (reference sequence). V was clipped by 1 base and J by 3 bases; unmatched bases: 5. The CDR3 extends over 16 amino acids. The CDR3 sequence is CASSLYRDRGYYGYTF. CDR3 nucleotides: TGTGCCAGCAGTTTATACAGGGACAGGGGTTACTATGGCTACACCTTC.

This clone was seen once. This rearrangement joins TRBV5-5 to TRBJ2-1; 9 bases map to TRBD2. Germline V gene sequence: CDR1 SGHKS, CDR2 YYEKEE (reference sequence). Trimming took 1 base from V and 6 from J; bases not matched to a gene: 5. CDR3 length: 15 residues. The CDR3 nucleotides are TGTGCCAGCAGCTTGTATGGACTAGCGTCCAATGAGCAGTTCTTC. It encodes CASSLYGLASNEQFF.

This rearrangement joins TRBV3-1 (or the pseudogene TRBV3-2) to TRBJ2-5; 9 nucleotides match TRBD1. Germline V gene data show CDR1 as LGHDT and CDR2 as YNNKEL (reference sequence). This CDR3 has 14 amino acids. V shed 4 bases and J 1 base; nucleotides not matched to a gene: 1. CDR3 protein: CASSLQGAQETQYF. In DNA form, the CDR3 reads TGTGCCAGCAGCCTACAGGGGGCCCAAGAGACCCAGTACTTC.

The chain employs TRBV4-3 and TRBJ2-1; D may be TRBD2 (5 bases). Germline CDR1 LGHNA, CDR2 YSLEER. The CDR3 runs to 14 residues. The germline V and J ends were trimmed by 1 base and 8 bases, with 12 bases remaining between them. The chain's CDR3 is CASSQGPGSYEQFF. The CDR3 nucleotides are TGCGCCAGCAGCCAAGGCCCGGGGAGTTATGAGCAGTTCTTC.

This clone was detected only once. The chain has TRBV5-1 and TRBJ2-1, with D possibly matching TRBD1 (5 bases). Germline assignment: CDR1 SGHRS and CDR2 YFSETQ. Trimming removed 7 bases from V and 8 bases from J, with 13 bases in between. This CDR3 has 12 residues. The CDR3 spells CASGQRADEQFF. The CDR3, as DNA: TGCGCCAGCGGACAACGGGCGGATGAGCAGTTCTTC.

The chain recombines TRBV9 with TRBJ2-1; 9 bases are a match to TRBD2. The germline V gene has CDR1 SGDLS and CDR2 YYNGEE. Unmatched junction bases numbered 8, after V lost 3 bases and J lost 4 bases. The CDR3 covers 16 residues. CDR3 DNA sequence: TGTGCCAGCAGCGCGGGGGGACTAGCAGGTTACAATGAGCAGTTCTTC. Its protein is CASSAGGLAGYNEQFF.

This clone has only one observation. The rearrangement uses TRBV13 and TRBJ1-6; tentatively, D is TRBD1 (6 bases). The CDR3 contains 14 residues. The germline V gene has CDR1 PRHDT and CDR2 FYEKMQ (reference sequence). The germline V and J ends were trimmed by 5 bases and 10 bases, with 15 bases remaining between them. CDR3 amino acids: CASSLTGPRSPLHF. The CDR3, as DNA: TGTGCCAGCAGCCTGACAGGCCCGAGGTCACCCCTCCACTTT.

This sequence joins TRBV20-1 and TRBJ1-5; D gene unclear. The CDR3 has 13 residues. Trimming pared 3 bases from V and 3 bases from J, leaving 9 bases between. The germline gives CDR1 DFQATT, CDR2 SNEGSKA (reference sequence). The CDR3 DNA is TGCAGTGCTAGTCGGGTAGACAATCAGCCCCAGCATTTT. Amino acid sequence: CSASRVDNQPQHF.

The chain carries TRBV27 and TRBJ2-1; TRBD2 matches 7 bases. V lost 2 bases, J lost 10 bases, and 5 bases stayed unmatched. The CDR3 extends over 13 amino acids. CDR1 MNHEY and CDR2 SMNVEV come from the germline V gene (reference sequence). CDR3 coding DNA: TGTGCCAGCAGTTTAGGGCGGGAGACCGAGCAGTTCTTC. It encodes CASSLGRETEQFF.

This clone was seen once. The V gene is TRBV6-4, the J gene TRBJ2-3; D unclear. V lost 4 bases to trimming and J lost 2 bases, with 19 bases between them. In germline, CDR1 is MRHNA, CDR2 SNTAGT. The CDR3 is 17 residues long. In DNA form, the CDR3 reads TGTGCCAGCAGTGGGAGTCGGCTTCCAATCTTCACAGATACGCAGTATTTT. This translates into CASSGSRLPIFTDTQYF.

This clone was seen a handful of times. This chain uses TRBV7-9 with TRBJ2-6; D possibly corresponds to TRBD1 (7 bases). The CDR3 spans 14 residues. CDR1 and CDR2 (germline): SEHNR, FQNEAQ (reference sequence). V gave up 5 bases and J gave up 12 bases, with 17 bases separating them. For the CDR3, the DNA is TGTGCCAGCAGCCCGGCGGGACAGTACCTCGTCCTGACTTTC. This codes for CASSPAGQYLVLTF. Full variable domain (missing parts from reference TRBV7-9 and TRBJ2-6): DTGVSQNPRHKITKRGQNVTFRCDPISEHNRLYWYRQTLGQGPEFLTYFQNEAQLEKSRLLSDRFSAERPKGSFSTLEIQRTEQGDSAMYLCASSPAGQYLVLTFGAGSRLTVL.

The gene calls are TRBV9 and TRBJ2-7; D gene unclear. The germline V gene has CDR1 SGDLS and CDR2 YYNGEE. V was clipped by 2 bases and J by 3 bases, with 21 bases between them. There are 17 residues in the CDR3. As DNA, the CDR3 is TGTGCCAGCAGCGTGTGGAGAGAGAACATTCCCGTCTACGAGCAGTACTTC. It translates to CASSVWRENIPVYEQYF.

The rearrangement uses TRBV7-2 and TRBJ1-1; 8 nucleotides agree with TRBD1. Germline V gives CDR1 SGHTA, CDR2 FQGNSA. The CDR3 has 15 residues. With 6 bases clipped from V and 3 bases from J, the junction kept 9 bases outside the gene matches. CDR3 nucleotides: TGTGCCAGCAGATCCCGACAGGGGATTTACACTGAAGCTTTCTTT. It yields the protein CASRSRQGIYTEAFF.